Listed below are T cell receptor beta chains from one sample, sequenced in a study of T cell responses to AZD1222 COVID-19 vaccine. The method was immunoSEQ multiplex PCR; TCRdb's version includes in-frame clones alone and lacks a portion of them. The data contain roughly 200,000 clones, 80% to 95% of them singletons. This specimen consisted of peripheral blood, obtained 28 days after the second dose of the MenACWY control vaccine. The receptors here all came from an adult who received the MenACWY meningococcal vaccine as a control. Both conserved end residues are part of each CDR3. D genes are given only for firm matches. Size is stated for part of the rows, as once, few or many counts, or as a class when the clone is expanded.

d_call clone_size j_call v_call cdr3_nt cdr3_aa
. . TRBJ2-2 TRBV6-2/TRBV6-3 TGTGCCAGCAGTTACGGGGGGTACACCGGGGAGCTGTTTTTT CASSYGGYTGELFF
. . TRBJ1-4 TRBV15 TGTGCCACCAGCAGGAACAGTGCAACTAATGAAAAACTGTTTTTT CATSRNSATNEKLFF
. . TRBJ2-2 TRBV10-2 TGCGCCAGCAGGGGGGCGCCGAACACCGGGGAGCTGTTTTTT CASRGAPNTGELFF
TRBD1 . TRBJ2-5 TRBV19 TGTGCCAGTAGTCTCCGGGACAGGGGGGGAGAGACCCAGTACTTC CASSLRDRGGETQYF
TRBD1 . TRBJ1-6 TRBV2 TGTGCCAGCAGTGAAGATGAGGGACAGAATTCACCCCTCCACTTT CASSEDEGQNSPLHF
. . TRBJ2-1 TRBV6-4 TGTGCCAGCAGTGACTTTGGGGGTGGGAATGAGCAGTTCTTC CASSDFGGGNEQFF
TRBD1 once TRBJ1-1 TRBV11-1 TGTGCCAGCAGCCCGGACAGGGGGCGCACTGAAGCTTTCTTT CASSPDRGRTEAFF
. . TRBJ1-2 TRBV3-1/TRBV3-2 TGTGCCAGCAGCCAAGATAGGAGGACAGTGTCTAAGGGCTACACCTTC CASSQDRRTVSKGYTF
. . TRBJ1-2 TRBV7-2 TGTGCCAGCAGCTCCGGAATGAGTGAATATAACTATGGCTACACCTTC CASSSGMSEYNYGYTF
. . TRBJ2-3 TRBV2 TGTGCCAGCAGCGAAAGCTCAGATACGCAGTATTTT CASSESSDTQYF
. . TRBJ1-6 TRBV7-2 TGTGCCAGCAGCTTAGAGTCGGACTATTCACCCCTCCACTTT CASSLESDYSPLHF
TRBD2 . TRBJ2-1 TRBV4-2 TGTGCCAGCAGCCAAGAGGCCCTAGCGGGGGGGCCAAATGAGCAGTTCTTC CASSQEALAGGPNEQFF
. . TRBJ1-1 TRBV5-1 TGCGCCAGCAGCTTGGGCCTCAGATCTAACACTGAAGCTTTCTTT CASSLGLRSNTEAFF
TRBD2 . TRBJ2-1 TRBV28 TGTGCCACCAGCACCCCCCTAGCGGGGGGGTACAATGAGCAGTTCTTC CATSTPLAGGYNEQFF
. once TRBJ1-1 TRBV5-1 TGCGCCAGCAGCCCGAGGGGAGGGACGAACACTGAAGCTTTCTTT CASSPRGGTNTEAFF
TRBD1 . TRBJ2-5 TRBV4-2 TGTGCCAGCAGCTACGACAGGGGGGAAGAGACCCAGTACTTC CASSYDRGEETQYF
. . TRBJ2-3 TRBV5-1 TGCGCCAGCAGCCGCCGGTATGGCACAGATACGCAGTATTTT CASSRRYGTDTQYF
TRBD1 . TRBJ1-3 TRBV3-1/TRBV3-2 TGTGCCAGCAGATCCGGGACAGGGGTTGGAAACACCATATATTTT CASRSGTGVGNTIYF
. . TRBJ1-1 TRBV6-5 TGTGCCAGCCGACAGGCGAACACTGAAGCTTTCTTT CASRQANTEAFF
. . TRBJ2-7 TRBV6-2/TRBV6-3 TGTGCCAGCAGTCTCACCCAGTGGGGTTGGCTAGACTACGAGCAGTACTTC CASSLTQWGWLDYEQYF
. few TRBJ1-2 TRBV14 TGTGCCAGCAGCCAAATACAGGGAATTAGAGGCTACACCTTC CASSQIQGIRGYTF
. . TRBJ1-1 TRBV12-3/TRBV12-4 TGTGCCAGCAGTTTAGGGGTGGCCCAAGCTTTCTTT CASSLGVAQAFF
. . TRBJ1-1 TRBV24-1 TGTGCCACCAGTGGGTGGAACACTGAAGCTTTCTTT CATSGWNTEAFF
. . TRBJ1-4 TRBV6-6 TGTGCCAGCAGTTACGGAGGGGGAACTAATGAAAAACTGTTTTTT CASSYGGGTNEKLFF
TRBD2 . TRBJ2-3 TRBV2 TGTGCCAGCAGTGGACTAGCGGGCAGCACAGATACGCAGTATTTT CASSGLAGSTDTQYF
. . TRBJ2-2 TRBV9 TGTGCCAGCAGCGATCAAGGTAGAACCGGGGAGCTGTTTTTT CASSDQGRTGELFF
. once TRBJ1-2 TRBV20-1 TGCAGTGCTAGCCCGGGTGGCGGCTACACCTTC CSASPGGGYTF
TRBD1 . TRBJ2-2 TRBV19 TGTGCCAGTAGTATAAGGGGGCAGGATTCATCCGGGGAGCTGTTTTTT CASSIRGQDSSGELFF
. . TRBJ2-7 TRBV4-1 TGCGCCAGCAGCCAAGGGACGGCAGCCTACGAGCAGTACTTC CASSQGTAAYEQYF
TRBD2 . TRBJ2-1 TRBV6-6 TGTGCCAGCAGTTACGCCCAGCGGGGGGCGAATGAGCAGTTCTTC CASSYAQRGANEQFF
. . TRBJ2-1 TRBV18 TGTGCCAGCTCACCCTTTGGGTTCTCCTACAATGAGCAGTTCTTC CASSPFGFSYNEQFF
. . TRBJ1-4 TRBV2 TGTGCCAGCAGTGTTAGGGTTACTAATGAAAAACTGTTTTTT CASSVRVTNEKLFF
. . TRBJ1-3 TRBV5-5 TGTGCCAGCAGGTCGGATGGGACCTACTCTGGAAACACCATATATTTT CASRSDGTYSGNTIYF
TRBD1 . TRBJ1-3 TRBV5-1 TGCGCCAGCAGCAACGGACAGGGGCATTCTGGAAACACCATATATTTT CASSNGQGHSGNTIYF
TRBD1 . TRBJ1-2 TRBV5-1 TGCGCCAGCAGCTCGGGACAGAACTATGGCTACACCTTC CASSSGQNYGYTF
. . TRBJ1-4 TRBV6-5 TGTGCCAGCAGTTCTTACGCAACTAATGAAAAACTGTTTTTT CASSSYATNEKLFF
TRBD1 . TRBJ1-5 TRBV7-8 TGTGCCAGCAGCTTAGAGGGGACAGGGCCGAATCAGCCCCAGCATTTT CASSLEGTGPNQPQHF
TRBD2 once TRBJ2-1 TRBV28 TGTGCCAGCAGTTTGTTGCTAGCGGCTCCAGACCTTCCCTACAATGAGCAGTTCTTC CASSLLLAAPDLPYNEQFF
TRBD1 . TRBJ1-1 TRBV3-1/TRBV3-2 TGTGCCAGCAGCCCCGGACAGGGGCTTGAAGCTTTCTTT CASSPGQGLEAFF
. . TRBJ2-1 TRBV7-3 TGTGCCAGCAGCTTAATGGGCAGGGCTGGTCATGAGCAGTTCTTC CASSLMGRAGHEQFF
. . TRBJ1-3 TRBV4-3 TGCGCCAGCAGCCAAGATACACAGCGCTCTGGAAACACCATATATTTT CASSQDTQRSGNTIYF
TRBD1 . TRBJ2-1 TRBV13 TGTGCCAGCAGCCCGGGACAGGGGCTCTACAATGAGCAGTTCTTC CASSPGQGLYNEQFF
TRBD1 few TRBJ1-2 TRBV7-2 TGTGCCAGCAGCTCCCCTCGGGACAGACCTTACTATGGCTACACCTTC CASSSPRDRPYYGYTF
. . TRBJ1-1 TRBV4-2 TGTGCCAGCAGCTCTACAGGGTTTGACACTGAAGCTTTCTTT CASSSTGFDTEAFF
. . TRBJ2-2 TRBV2 TGTGCCAGCAGCCCTCACGTGCGGGAGCTGTTTTTT CASSPHVRELFF
. . TRBJ1-5 TRBV27 TGTGCCAGCAGCCTCAGACAAAATCAGCCCCAGCATTTT CASSLRQNQPQHF
. . TRBJ1-1 TRBV27 TGTGCCAGCAACGACGGACGACCGAACACTGAAGCTTTCTTT CASNDGRPNTEAFF
TRBD1 . TRBJ1-1 TRBV2 TGTGCCAGCATACGTGACAGGGTAACCATGAACACTGAAGCTTTCTTT CASIRDRVTMNTEAFF
. . TRBJ1-4 TRBV11-2 TGTGCCAGCAGCTCATATACCGAGGGGGAAAAACTGTTTTTT CASSSYTEGEKLFF
TRBD2 . TRBJ2-1 TRBV5-1 TGCGCCAGCAGCTTGGAGCTAGCGGGGGGGAATGAGCAGTTCTTC CASSLELAGGNEQFF
. few TRBJ2-7 TRBV4-1 TGCGCCAGCAGCCAAGATCAGGGGTACGAGCAGTACTTC CASSQDQGYEQYF
TRBD1 . TRBJ2-6 TRBV5-4 TGTGCCAGCAGCGTCAGGGGGCTCCTCCCCAGCTCTGGGGCCAACGTCCTGACTTTC CASSVRGLLPSSGANVLTF
. . TRBJ2-7 TRBV28 TGTGCCAGCAGTTTATGGCGTGGGGGCGAGCAGTACTTC CASSLWRGGEQYF